The present T cell receptor (beta chain) was sequenced within a study of cytomegalovirus exposure and HLA in healthy donors. The study's findings and limits: Follow-up analysis found HLA locus-dependent TCR association rates, highest for DRB1 and lowest for HLA-C. As a later analysis showed, several of the most significant clusters appeared to be linked to common viral pathogens. Excluded were some V segments that proved indistinguishable, including TRBV6-2 and TRBV6-3.

Turning to this clone: Its antigen is as yet unknown.

Per germline, CDR1 SGHVS and CDR2 FNYEAQ. The ends lost 2 bases at V and 6 bases at J; junction bases unmatched: 8. CDR3 length: 15 amino acids. The PCR contained 60 Vbeta and 13 Jbeta primers. TCRdb keeps only in-frame clones here, not all; method: immunoSEQ multiplex PCR. Among about 160,000 clones, more than 65% were seen once, and the ten largest hold about 1.3%. The receptor was isolated from a man aged 30-40 years in good health and CMV-seronegative. Sequencing used PBMCs. This chain connects TRBV7-6 to TRBJ1-1, with 8 bases identical to TRBD1. The CDR3 coding sequence is TGTGCCAGCAGCTTACCATTGACAGGGGCAGCTGAAGCTTTCTTT. It specifies CASSLPLTGAAEAFF.